The clone carrying this TCR beta chain was found a few times. Germline V gene lookup returns CDR1 GTSNPN and CDR2 SVGIG (reference sequence). The CDR3 is made up of 14 amino acids. The V gene end was trimmed by 4 bases and the J gene end by 4 bases; junction bases not matched to a gene: 8. Those who donated were healthy bone marrow donors. The sample originates from a study of cytomegalovirus exposure and HLA in healthy donors. Primers for the PCR totalled 60 Vbeta and 13 Jbeta. Sequenced by immunoSEQ multiplex PCR; TCRdb stores in-frame clones only, minus some. The sample comprises about 130,000 clones, roughly 75% of which are singletons, and 5% to 6% rests with the top ten.

Sequenced material: PBMCs. The chain employs TRBV30 and TRBJ2-7; 9 bases are a match to TRBD1. The TCR was taken from a man younger than 40 in good health and CMV-seronegative. The CDR3 reads CAWTKDRGGYEQYF. CDR3 nucleotides: TGTGCCTGGACCAAGGACAGGGGAGGGTACGAGCAGTACTTC.